These T cell receptor beta chains were read from a single sample in a study of beta chain features in type 1 diabetes. Generated by immunoSEQ multiplex PCR, the TCRdb table keeps only in-frame clones and is missing some. In the table there are around 140,000 clones, about 13% of which are singletons. Sample: central memory CD4+ T cells from blood. All receptors come from a man between 18 and 29 years old with type 1 diabetes. Both conserved end residues are part of each CDR3. Each record gives: clone size, D gene, V gene, J gene, CDR3 DNA, CDR3 protein. D genes are given only for firm matches. Clone size is given for some rows only: seen once, a few or many times, or a class if the clone is expanded.

clone size: many
D gene: TRBD1
V gene: TRBV7-3
J gene: TRBJ2-7
CDR3 DNA: TGTGCCAGCAGCTTAACAGGACAGGGGGCCTACGAGCAGTACTTC
CDR3 protein: CASSLTGQGAYEQYF

clone size: .
D gene: .
V gene: TRBV30
J gene: TRBJ1-4
CDR3 DNA: TGTGCCTGGAGTGAAGGAAACCCAACTAATGAAAAACTGTTTTTT
CDR3 protein: CAWSEGNPTNEKLFF

clone size: few
D gene: .
V gene: TRBV6-6
J gene: TRBJ1-1
CDR3 DNA: TGTGCCAGCAGGGCCCAAGGATACACTGAAGCTTTCTTT
CDR3 protein: CASRAQGYTEAFF

clone size: few
D gene: .
V gene: TRBV11-2
J gene: TRBJ2-7
CDR3 DNA: TGTGCCAGCAGCTCCGGCTACGAGCAGTACTTC
CDR3 protein: CASSSGYEQYF

clone size: few
D gene: TRBD1
V gene: TRBV7-6
J gene: TRBJ2-3
CDR3 DNA: TGTGCCAGCAGCTTATGGACAGGGGCTAGCACAGATACGCAGTATTTT
CDR3 protein: CASSLWTGASTDTQYF

clone size: few
D gene: .
V gene: TRBV7-8
J gene: TRBJ1-5
CDR3 DNA: TGTGCCAGCACCTCGGCAGGTCAGCCCCAGCATTTT
CDR3 protein: CASTSAGQPQHF

clone size: many
D gene: .
V gene: TRBV6-1
J gene: TRBJ2-5
CDR3 DNA: TGTGCCAGCAGTGGGCCTACCAAAGAGACCCAGTACTTC
CDR3 protein: CASSGPTKETQYF

clone size: many
D gene: TRBD1
V gene: TRBV18
J gene: TRBJ2-1
CDR3 DNA: TGTGCCAGCTCACCACGGGGACAGGCGGCTCGCAATGAGCAGTTCTTC
CDR3 protein: CASSPRGQAARNEQFF

clone size: .
D gene: .
V gene: TRBV29-1
J gene: TRBJ1-3
CDR3 DNA: TGCAGCGTGGAGAGCTCTGGAAACACCATATATTTT
CDR3 protein: CSVESSGNTIYF

clone size: few
D gene: .
V gene: TRBV5-4
J gene: TRBJ1-6
CDR3 DNA: TGTGCCAGCAGTCAACAGGCGGGGTCGTCAGATTCACCCCTCCACTTT
CDR3 protein: CASSQQAGSSDSPLHF

clone size: few
D gene: .
V gene: TRBV5-1
J gene: TRBJ1-2
CDR3 DNA: TGCGCCAGCAGCTTGGACAAGAACTATGGCTACACCTTC
CDR3 protein: CASSLDKNYGYTF

clone size: .
D gene: TRBD2
V gene: TRBV10-3
J gene: TRBJ2-2
CDR3 DNA: TGTGCCATCGGGACTAGCGGGGCTCAGAACACCGGGGAGCTGTTTTTT
CDR3 protein: CAIGTSGAQNTGELFF

clone size: .
D gene: TRBD1
V gene: TRBV30
J gene: TRBJ2-5
CDR3 DNA: TGTGCCTGGATTAGGACAGGAGACCAAGAGACCCAGTACTTC
CDR3 protein: CAWIRTGDQETQYF

clone size: .
D gene: .
V gene: TRBV28
J gene: TRBJ1-3
CDR3 DNA: TGTGCCAGCGGAGGGACCTTCTCTGGAAACACCATATATTTT
CDR3 protein: CASGGTFSGNTIYF

clone size: few
D gene: .
V gene: TRBV30
J gene: TRBJ1-5
CDR3 DNA: TGTGCCTGGAGTCAGAGGGGGGACGAGCCCCAGCATTTT
CDR3 protein: CAWSQRGDEPQHF

clone size: .
D gene: TRBD2
V gene: TRBV5-1
J gene: TRBJ2-1
CDR3 DNA: TGCGCCAGCAGCTTCGGACTAGCGGGGCTCGATGAGCAGTTCTTC
CDR3 protein: CASSFGLAGLDEQFF

clone size: few
D gene: TRBD1
V gene: TRBV5-1
J gene: TRBJ2-2
CDR3 DNA: TGCGCCAGCAGCTATGGACAGGGTTTTAACACCGGGGAGCTGTTTTTT
CDR3 protein: CASSYGQGFNTGELFF

clone size: .
D gene: .
V gene: TRBV28
J gene: TRBJ1-6
CDR3 DNA: TGTGTCAGCTTCGAGGGGAGGGGCGGCTCACCCCTCCACTTT
CDR3 protein: CVSFEGRGGSPLHF

clone size: .
D gene: TRBD1
V gene: TRBV5-1
J gene: TRBJ2-2
CDR3 DNA: TGCGCCAGCAGCTCGGGACAGGGCACCGGGGAGCTGTTTTTT
CDR3 protein: CASSSGQGTGELFF

clone size: .
D gene: .
V gene: TRBV11-3
J gene: TRBJ2-5
CDR3 DNA: TGTGCCAGCAGCTTAGGTTTCGCAGGGATCCAAGAGACCCAGTACTTC
CDR3 protein: CASSLGFAGIQETQYF